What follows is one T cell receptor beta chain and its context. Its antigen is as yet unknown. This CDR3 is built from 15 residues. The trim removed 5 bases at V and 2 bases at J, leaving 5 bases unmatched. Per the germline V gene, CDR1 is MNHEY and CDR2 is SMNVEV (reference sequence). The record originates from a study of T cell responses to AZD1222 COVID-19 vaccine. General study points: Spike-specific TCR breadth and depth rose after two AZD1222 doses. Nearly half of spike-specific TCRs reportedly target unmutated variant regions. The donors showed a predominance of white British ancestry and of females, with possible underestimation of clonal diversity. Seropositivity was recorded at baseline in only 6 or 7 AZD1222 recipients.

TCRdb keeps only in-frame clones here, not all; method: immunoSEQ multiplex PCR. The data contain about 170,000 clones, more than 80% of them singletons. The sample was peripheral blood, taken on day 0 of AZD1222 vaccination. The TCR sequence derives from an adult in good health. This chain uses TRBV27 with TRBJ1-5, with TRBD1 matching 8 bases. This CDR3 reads CASSRQGLGNQPQHF. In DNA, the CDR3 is TGTGCCAGCAGTCGACAGGGGCTGGGCAATCAGCCCCAGCATTTT.